A selection of T cell receptor beta chains follows, all from one sample in a study of identical twins. MiXCR, run by TCRdb on the 5' RACE reads, gives a single entry per CDR3 protein. This repertoire shows around 530,000 distinct CDR3 sequences, about 16% found once; its top ten account for 0.44%. In addition, the sample was reused for a study of yellow fever vaccine responses in identical twins.

The sequenced sample consisted of CD4+ T cells sorted from blood. Every receptor here comes from a woman younger than 35 in good health. CDR3s include the opening cysteine and the closing phenylalanine or tryptophan. A D gene is named only where the DNA matches it firmly. Clone size appears in some rows only: once, few, many, or a class for an expanded clone.

abundance	d_gene	v_gene	j_gene	CDR3nt	CDR3aa
NA	NA	TRBV25-1	TRBJ2-2	TGTGCCAGCAGTGAAGTTGGATCCGGGGAGCTGTTTTTT	CASSEVGSGELFF
few	TRBD2	TRBV20-1	TRBJ2-1	TGCAGTGCTTCCAGCGGGGGGGGAGACGTGCAGTTCTTC	CSASSGGGDVQFF
NA	TRBD2	TRBV20-1	TRBJ2-2	TGCTGTGCTAGGGGACTAGCGGGAGGGCCCTCCGGGGAGCTGTTTTTT	CCARGLAGGPSGELFF
NA	TRBD2	TRBV3-1	TRBJ2-1	TGTGCCAGCAGCCAGATAGCGGGGGAGTTGTACAATGAGCAGTTCTTC	CASSQIAGELYNEQFF
once	TRBD1	TRBV28	TRBJ2-5	TGTGCCAGCAGTCTGGACAGGGGGAGGGCGGAGACCCAGTACTTC	CASSLDRGRAETQYF
few	NA	TRBV7-2	TRBJ1-1	TGTGCCAGCAGCCAGACAGTAGCGGACACTGAAGCTTTCTTT	CASSQTVADTEAFF
NA	NA	TRBV7-8	TRBJ2-5	TGTGCCAGCAGATCCATGGTGGGGGATTTGGGGACCCAGTACTTC	CASRSMVGDLGTQYF
NA	NA	TRBV6-5	TRBJ2-7	TGTGCCAGCAGCCAAGACAGTCCCTACGAGCAGTACTTC	CASSQDSPYEQYF
NA	TRBD2	TRBV2	TRBJ2-7	TGTGCCAGCAGTGTGGGGGAGGGCAGTAGACGGCAGTACTTC	CASSVGEGSRRQYF
few	TRBD2	TRBV10-3	TRBJ2-7	TGTGCCATCAGTGAGTCCGGGACTAGGCTCTACGAGCAGTACTTC	CAISESGTRLYEQYF
NA	TRBD2	TRBV20-1	TRBJ2-5	TGCAGTGTTCTAGCGGTTGATGGAGAGACCCAGTACTTC	CSVLAVDGETQYF
NA	TRBD1	TRBV2	TRBJ2-7	TGTGCCAGCAGTGAAAACGGACAGGGAGGCTCCTACGAGCAGTACTTC	CASSENGQGGSYEQYF
few	NA	TRBV10-3	TRBJ2-5	TGTGCCATCAGTGTACGACCAGGGATCGAGACCCAGTACTTC	CAISVRPGIETQYF
NA	TRBD2	TRBV10-3	TRBJ2-3	TGTGCCATCAGTGGTCTAGCGGGAGGGCCCTGGCCAGATACGCAGAATTTT	CAISGLAGGPWPDTQNF
NA	TRBD1	TRBV29-1	TRBJ1-2	TGCAGCGTTTTGACAGGGGGTGACACTAACTATGGCTACACCTTC	CSVLTGGDTNYGYTF
few	NA	TRBV11-3	TRBJ2-2	TGTGCCAGCAGCTCCGCCTTGGGATCCGGGGAGCTGTTTTTT	CASSSALGSGELFF
few	TRBD2	TRBV20-1	TRBJ2-3	TGCAGTGCCAGGGGCCTAGCGGGAAGCACAGATACGCAGTATTTT	CSARGLAGSTDTQYF
NA	NA	TRBV11-2	TRBJ2-5	TGTGCCAGCAGCTTTACGGGGATAGAGACCCAGTACTTC	CASSFTGIETQYF
NA	NA	TRBV29-1	TRBJ2-3	TGCAGCGTTCGTCGGTCCAGCGGTACTAGCACAGATACGCAGTATTTT	CSVRRSSGTSTDTQYF
few	NA	TRBV4-1	TRBJ2-7	TGCGCCAGCAGCCAAGTTACGGGGTCGGAGCAGTACTTC	CASSQVTGSEQYF
NA	NA	TRBV5-6	TRBJ1-1	TGTGCCAGCAGCGCCGGGAGTGAAGCTTTCTTT	CASSAGSEAFF
NA	NA	TRBV18	TRBJ2-1	TGTGCCAGCTCACCCCCCGTGACGGTCGATGAGCAGTTCTTC	CASSPPVTVDEQFF
few	TRBD2	TRBV6-1	TRBJ2-1	TGTGCCAGCAGTCGGACTAGGTACAGTAATGAGCAGTTCTTC	CASSRTRYSNEQFF
NA	TRBD1	TRBV12-3/TRBV12-4	TRBJ1-6	TGTGCCAGCAGTTTCCAGACAGGGAATTCACCCCTCCACTTT	CASSFQTGNSPLHF
few	TRBD1	TRBV10-3	TRBJ1-2	TGTGCCGCGACAGGGGGCTATGGCTACACCTTC	CAATGGYGYTF
few	NA	TRBV29-1	TRBJ2-3	TGCAGCGTTGGCAAAACACAGTCCTCTAGCACAGATACGCAGTATTTT	CSVGKTQSSSTDTQYF
NA	TRBD2	TRBV10-3	TRBJ2-7	TGTGCCATCAGTGGCGGACTAGCGGGAGATCGCGAGCAGTACTTC	CAISGGLAGDREQYF
NA	NA	TRBV18	TRBJ2-5	TGTGCCAGCTCACCGGGAGTCGGAGAACTAAACCCGTACCAAGAGACCCAGTACTTC	CASSPGVGELNPYQETQYF